This TCR beta chain came from a study of T cell clones after liver transplantation. In the study overall: TCRbeta sequencing after a pre-transplant mixed lymphocyte reaction identified graft-donor-reactive clones, later tracked in post-transplant blood. Patients counted as tolerant after at least one year off all immunosuppression, enzymes not exceeding twice normal. Study-level findings and limits: A significant post-transplant drop in circulating graft-donor-reactive CD4 TCRbeta sequences occurred in most of the 8 subjects. Graft donor-reactive T cells may have migrated into the graft rather than being deleted.

Notes on this clone: Its antigen is not identified.

J gave up 2 bases and V 8 bases, and 17 bases lay outside the gene matches. The germline V gene encodes CDR1 GTSNPN and CDR2 SVGIG (reference sequence). The CDR3 contains 16 residues. Sequencing used immunoSEQ multiplex PCR; TCRdb keeps in-frame clones, though not all of them. The sample yields some 61,000 clones, roughly 70% seen once. The chain links TRBV30 to TRBJ1-2, with 7 positions matching TRBD1. Sample: CD4+ T cells from blood, taken at the 22-month timepoint. This receptor was obtained from a human patient who received a liver transplant. The T cells may come from the graft donor. CDR3 sequence reads: CARLGRQGELNYGYTF. In DNA form, the CDR3 reads TGTGCCCGGCTCGGGAGACAGGGTGAGCTAAACTATGGCTACACCTTC.